This TCR beta chain came from a study of blood T cell repertoires in COVID-19. In the study overall: COVID-19 samples, acute and convalescent, were from the United States, Italy and Spain. T cells, B-cell-depleted T cells, or PBMCs supplied cDNA or gDNA.

The germline V gene has CDR1 LNHDA and CDR2 SQIVND (reference sequence). CDR3 length: 14 amino acids. J lost 6 bases, V lost 5 bases, and 9 bases had no gene match. How the authors handled the data: Reference gene primer amplification gave nucleated cell count estimates. Clones were sequenced by immunoSEQ multiplex PCR, and TCRdb holds only the in-frame ones, with some missing. V, J and clone size are taken as reported in that table, and D and trimming were inferred from the DNA itself. The sample contains roughly 150,000 clones, around 80% of which appear only once. The chain recombines TRBV19 with TRBJ2-7, with 8 bases that match TRBD1. This receptor was identified in a woman between 45 and 65 years old in a cohort sampled during active or convalescent COVID-19. Material for sequencing was peripheral blood. The CDR3, as DNA: TGTGCCAGTAGTCCGAGGACAGGGTTAAGCGAGCAGTACTTC. This gives the protein CASSPRTGLSEQYF.